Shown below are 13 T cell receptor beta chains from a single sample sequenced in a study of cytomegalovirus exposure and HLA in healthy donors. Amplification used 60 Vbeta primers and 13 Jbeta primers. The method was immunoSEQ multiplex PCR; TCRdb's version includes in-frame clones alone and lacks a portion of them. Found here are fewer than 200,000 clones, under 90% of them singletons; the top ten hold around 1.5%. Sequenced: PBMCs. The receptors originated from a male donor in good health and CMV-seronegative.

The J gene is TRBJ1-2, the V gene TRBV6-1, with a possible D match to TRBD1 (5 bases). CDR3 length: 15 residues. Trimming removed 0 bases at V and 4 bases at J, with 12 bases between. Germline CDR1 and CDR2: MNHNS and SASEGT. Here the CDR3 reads CASSEAGGGAYGYTF. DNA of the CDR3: TGTGCCAGCAGTGAAGCAGGAGGAGGGGCCTATGGCTACACCTTC.

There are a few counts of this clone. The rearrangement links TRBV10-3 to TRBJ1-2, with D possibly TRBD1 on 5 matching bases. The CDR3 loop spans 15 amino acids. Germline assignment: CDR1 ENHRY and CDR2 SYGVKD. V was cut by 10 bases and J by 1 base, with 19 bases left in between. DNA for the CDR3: TGTGCCACCCAGGGCGACGGAGAGATTAACTATGGCTACACCTTC. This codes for CATQGDGEINYGYTF.

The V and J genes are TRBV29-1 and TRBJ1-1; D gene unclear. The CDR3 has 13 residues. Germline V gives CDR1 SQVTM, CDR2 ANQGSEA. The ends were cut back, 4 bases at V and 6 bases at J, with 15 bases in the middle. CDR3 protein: CSVASSAVSEAFF. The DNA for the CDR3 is TGCAGCGTTGCCTCGAGCGCCGTGTCTGAAGCTTTCTTT.

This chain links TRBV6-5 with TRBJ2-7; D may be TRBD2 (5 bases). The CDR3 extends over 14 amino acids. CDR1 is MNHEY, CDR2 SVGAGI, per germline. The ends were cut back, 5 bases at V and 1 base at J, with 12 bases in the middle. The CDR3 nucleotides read TGTGCCAGCAGTCTAGCCTTCCGTTCCTACGAGCAGTACTTC. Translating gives CASSLAFRSYEQYF.

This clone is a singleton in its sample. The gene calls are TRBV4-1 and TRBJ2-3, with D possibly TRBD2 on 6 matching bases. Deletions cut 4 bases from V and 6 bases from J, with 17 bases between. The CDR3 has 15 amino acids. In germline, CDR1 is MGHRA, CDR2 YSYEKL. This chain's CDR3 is CASSPGLLRSDTQYF. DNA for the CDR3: TGCGCCAGCAGCCCGGGACTCCTCCGATCGGATACGCAGTATTTT.

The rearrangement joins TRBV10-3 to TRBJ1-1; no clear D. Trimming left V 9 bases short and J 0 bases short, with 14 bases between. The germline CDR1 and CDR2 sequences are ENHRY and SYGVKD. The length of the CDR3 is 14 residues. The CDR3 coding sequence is TGTGCCATTCTCCAGGCGGGGATGAACACTGAAGCTTTCTTT. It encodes CAILQAGMNTEAFF.

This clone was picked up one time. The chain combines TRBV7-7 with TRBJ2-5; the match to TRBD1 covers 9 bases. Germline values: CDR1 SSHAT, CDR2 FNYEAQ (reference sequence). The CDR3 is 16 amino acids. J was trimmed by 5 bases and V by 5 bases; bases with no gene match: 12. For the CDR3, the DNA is TGTGCCAGCAGCAAATCCCCGGGACAGGGAGTGGAGACCCAGTACTTC. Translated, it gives CASSKSPGQGVETQYF.

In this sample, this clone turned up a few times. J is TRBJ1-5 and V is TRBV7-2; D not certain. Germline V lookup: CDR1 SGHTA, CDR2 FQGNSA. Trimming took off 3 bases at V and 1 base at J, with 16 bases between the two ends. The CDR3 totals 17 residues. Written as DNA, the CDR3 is TGTGCCAGCAGCTTCGAGAGTTCGGACTGGAGCAATCAGCCCCAGCATTTT. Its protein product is CASSFESSDWSNQPQHF.

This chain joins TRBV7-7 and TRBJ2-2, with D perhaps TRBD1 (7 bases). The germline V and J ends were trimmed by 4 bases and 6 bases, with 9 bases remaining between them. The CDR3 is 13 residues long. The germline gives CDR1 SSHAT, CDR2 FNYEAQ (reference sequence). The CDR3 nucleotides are TGTGCCAGCAGCTCAGGGGGGCCCGGGGAGCTGTTTTTT. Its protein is CASSSGGPGELFF.

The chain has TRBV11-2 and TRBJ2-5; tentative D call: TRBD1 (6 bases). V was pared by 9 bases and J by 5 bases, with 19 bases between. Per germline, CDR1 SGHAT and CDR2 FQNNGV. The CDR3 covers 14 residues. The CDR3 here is CASGTGQGMETQYF. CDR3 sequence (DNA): TGTGCCAGTGGGACGGGCCAGGGGATGGAGACCCAGTACTTC.

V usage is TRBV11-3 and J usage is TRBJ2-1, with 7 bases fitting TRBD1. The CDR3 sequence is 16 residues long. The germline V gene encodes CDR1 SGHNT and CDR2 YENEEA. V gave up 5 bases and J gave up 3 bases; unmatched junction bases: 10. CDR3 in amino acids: CASSPKRDRGYNEQFF. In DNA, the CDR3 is TGTGCCAGCAGCCCGAAGAGGGACAGAGGCTACAATGAGCAGTTCTTC. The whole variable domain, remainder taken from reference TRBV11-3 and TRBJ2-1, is EAGVVQSPRYKIIEKKQPVAFWCNPISGHNTLYWYLQNLGQGPELLIRYENEEAVDDSQLPKDRFSAERLKGVDSTLKIQPAELGDSAVYLCASSPKRDRGYNEQFFGPGTRLTVL.

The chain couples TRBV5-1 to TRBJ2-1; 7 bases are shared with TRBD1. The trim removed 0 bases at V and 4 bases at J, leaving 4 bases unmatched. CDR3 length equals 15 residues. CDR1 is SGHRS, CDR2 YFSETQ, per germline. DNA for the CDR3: TGCGCCAGCAGCTTGGACAGGGGCGAATACAATGAGCAGTTCTTC. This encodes CASSLDRGEYNEQFF.

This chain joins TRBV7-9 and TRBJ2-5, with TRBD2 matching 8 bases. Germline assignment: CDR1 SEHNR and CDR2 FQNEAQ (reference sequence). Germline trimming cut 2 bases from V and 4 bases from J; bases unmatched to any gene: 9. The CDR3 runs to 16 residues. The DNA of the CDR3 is TGTGCCAGCAGCTTACCGAGCGGGGGCCAGGGAGAGACCCAGTACTTC. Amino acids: CASSLPSGGQGETQYF. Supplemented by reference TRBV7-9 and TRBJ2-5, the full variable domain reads DTGVSQNPRHKITKRGQNVTFRCDPISEHNRLYWYRQTLGQGPEFLTYFQNEAQLEKSRLLSDRFSAERPKGSFSTLEIQRTEQGDSAMYLCASSLPSGGQGETQYFGPGTRLLVL.